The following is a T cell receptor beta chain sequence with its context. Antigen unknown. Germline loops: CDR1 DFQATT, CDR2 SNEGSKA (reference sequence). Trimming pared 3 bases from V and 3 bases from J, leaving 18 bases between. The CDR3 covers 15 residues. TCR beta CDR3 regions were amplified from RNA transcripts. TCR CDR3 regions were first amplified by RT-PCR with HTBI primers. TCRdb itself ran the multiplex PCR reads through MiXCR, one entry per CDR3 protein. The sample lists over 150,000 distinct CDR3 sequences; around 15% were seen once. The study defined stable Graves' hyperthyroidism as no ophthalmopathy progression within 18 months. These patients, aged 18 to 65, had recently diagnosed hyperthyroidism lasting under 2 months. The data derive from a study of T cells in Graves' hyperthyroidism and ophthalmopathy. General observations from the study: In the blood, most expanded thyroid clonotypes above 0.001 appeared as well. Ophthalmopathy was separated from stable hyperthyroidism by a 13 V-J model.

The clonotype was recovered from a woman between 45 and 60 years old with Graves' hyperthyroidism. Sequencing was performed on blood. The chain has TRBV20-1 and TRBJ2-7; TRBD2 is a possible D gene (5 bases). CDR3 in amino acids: CSARLRGYIDYEQYF. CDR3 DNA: TGCAGTGCTAGGTTGAGAGGGTATATCGACTACGAGCAGTACTTC.